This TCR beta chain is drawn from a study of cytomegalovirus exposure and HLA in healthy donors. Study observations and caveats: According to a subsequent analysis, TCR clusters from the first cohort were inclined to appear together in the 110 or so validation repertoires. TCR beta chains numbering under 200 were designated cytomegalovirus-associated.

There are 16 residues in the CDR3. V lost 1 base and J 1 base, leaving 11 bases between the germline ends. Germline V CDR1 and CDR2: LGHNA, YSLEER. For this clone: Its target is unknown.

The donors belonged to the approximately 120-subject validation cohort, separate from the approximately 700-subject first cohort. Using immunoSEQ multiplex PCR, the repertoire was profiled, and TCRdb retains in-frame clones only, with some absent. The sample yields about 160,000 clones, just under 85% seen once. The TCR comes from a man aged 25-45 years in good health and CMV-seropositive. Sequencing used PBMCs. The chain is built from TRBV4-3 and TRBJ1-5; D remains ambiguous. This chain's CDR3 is CASSQGIRGSNQPQHF. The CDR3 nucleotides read TGCGCCAGCAGCCAAGGAATCCGGGGAAGCAATCAGCCCCAGCATTTT.